The T cell receptor beta chain under discussion was sequenced for a study of CD8 T cells in cerebrospinal fluid in Alzheimer's disease. This clonotype is labeled medium-sized based on frequency. Its antigen remains unidentified. TCRdb reprocessed the 10x single-cell sequencing reads and reports one entry per CDR3 protein, with no DNA. The sample table includes 1,400 to 1,500 distinct CDR3 sequences. Overall study findings and caveats: EBV-specific clones were neither the most expanded nor enriched in Alzheimer's patients.

The germline V gene has CDR1 DFQATT and CDR2 SNEGSKA (reference sequence). The CDR3 consists of 15 residues. What was sequenced was cerebrospinal fluid. The rearrangement uses TRBV20-1 and TRBJ1-5. The TCR comes from a human donor with Alzheimer's disease. This chain's CDR3 is CSAREGSGSNQPQHF.